The 30 T cell receptor beta chains below come from one sample, sequenced in a study of identical twins. TCRdb re-called the 5' RACE reads through MiXCR, storing one row per CDR3 protein. The sample carries about 690,000 distinct CDR3 sequences, 5.5% to 6.5% recorded once. Material: naive T cells sorted from blood. Source of these receptors: a man between 18 and 29 years old in good health.

The V and J genes are TRBV6-1 and TRBJ2-1, with 7 positions matching TRBD1. Per germline, CDR1 MNHNS and CDR2 SASEGT. This CDR3 is 18 amino acids long. Unmatched junction bases numbered 14, after V lost 6 bases and J lost 0 bases. The CDR3 DNA reads as TGTGCCAGCAGCATCCCTGGGACAGCCCAGAGCTCCTACAATGAGCAGTTCTTC. This codes for CASSIPGTAQSSYNEQFF.

This clonotype has at least ten counts. The rearrangement uses TRBV29-1 and TRBJ2-1; the D is unclear. The CDR3 length is 16 residues. Trimming removed 5 bases from V and 1 base from J, with 18 bases in between. Germline CDR1 SQVTM, CDR2 ANQGSEA. The CDR3 here is CSVPRGPQWSYNEQFF. In DNA, the CDR3 is TGCAGCGTTCCGCGAGGCCCCCAGTGGTCCTACAATGAGCAGTTCTTC.

This chain joins TRBV5-1 and TRBJ2-2; 10 bases line up with TRBD1. Unmatched junction bases numbered 9, after V lost 0 bases and J lost 7 bases. Germline CDR1 SGHRS, CDR2 YFSETQ. CDR3 length: 17 amino acids. The CDR3 spells CASSLVPRDRGFGELFF. The CDR3 coding sequence is TGCGCCAGCAGCTTGGTTCCCCGGGACAGGGGTTTCGGGGAGCTGTTTTTT.

This clonotype was recorded a few times. V and J are TRBV12-3 or TRBV12-4 and TRBJ2-1, with D unclear. With 10 bases removed from V and 4 bases from J, the gap between germline ends came to 14 bases. The CDR3 is 13 amino acids. In DNA, the CDR3 is TGTGCCATCGTGGAGTTGGGGTACAATGAGCAGTTCTTC. As protein: CAIVELGYNEQFF.

This clonotype was recorded many times. The V gene is TRBV11-1, the J gene TRBJ2-1, with D perhaps TRBD1 (5 bases). V was pared by 1 base and J by 9 bases, with 10 bases between. The germline CDR1 and CDR2 sequences are SGHAT and FQDESV (reference sequence). This CDR3 has 13 amino acids. The CDR3 coding sequence is TGTGCCAGCAGCTTAGAGAGACAGCTTGAGCAGTTCTTC. It translates to CASSLERQLEQFF.

This clonotype has a handful of counts. This chain connects TRBV18 to TRBJ2-1; maybe TRBD1 (6 bases). This CDR3 is 15 amino acids long. Germline lookup yields CDR1 KGHSH and CDR2 LQKENI. V was cut by 6 bases and J by 3 bases, with 15 bases left in between. The CDR3: CASSHFGQNYNEQFF. DNA of the CDR3: TGTGCCAGCTCTCACTTCGGACAGAACTACAATGAGCAGTTCTTC.

Ten or more counts support this clonotype. The genes are TRBV3-1 and TRBJ2-7; D remains ambiguous. Trimming shortened V by 4 bases and J by 6 bases, and 19 bases separated the two germline ends. CDR1 LGHDT and CDR2 YNNKEL come from the germline V gene (reference sequence). This CDR3 spans 15 amino acids. The DNA for the CDR3 is TGTGCCAGCAGCCTTACGGCAGTGAAGAGTAGCGAGCAGTACTTC. It translates to CASSLTAVKSSEQYF.

This clonotype has ten or more counts. This CDR3 reads CASSQDEGAPNYGYTF. CDR3 nucleotides: TGCGCCAGCAGCCAAGATGAGGGAGCTCCTAACTATGGCTACACCTTC. This chain connects TRBV4-3 to TRBJ1-2; D remains unclear. Germline V lookup: CDR1 LGHNA, CDR2 YSLEER. This CDR3 has 16 amino acids. The V gene lost 0 bases and the J gene lost 0 bases, with 11 bases spanning the gap.

This clonotype was detected ten times or more. The chain combines TRBV7-3 with TRBJ2-3; D may match TRBD1 or TRBD2 (5 bases each). Trimming stripped 4 bases from V and 1 base from J, with 27 bases between. The germline V gene has CDR1 SGHTA and CDR2 FQGTGA. The CDR3 is 20 amino acids. The CDR3: CASSSKSRDLDRPGTDTQYF. The CDR3 bases are TGTGCCAGCAGCTCCAAGTCCCGGGACCTGGATCGGCCTGGCACAGATACGCAGTATTTT.

This clonotype was observed a handful of times. The chain employs TRBV5-1 and TRBJ2-7; D not resolved. Between the trimmed V and J ends, which lost 0 bases and 1 base, there was a span of 11 bases. The germline CDR1 and CDR2 sequences are SGHRS and YFSETQ. The CDR3 has 15 residues. In DNA form, the CDR3 reads TGCGCCAGCAGCTTGGCTGTGGGTCTTTCCTACGAGCAGTACTTC. Amino acid sequence: CASSLAVGLSYEQYF.

In its sample, this clonotype was seen many times. This chain uses TRBV20-1 with TRBJ2-1; D uncertain. V gave up 7 bases and J gave up 8 bases, with 15 bases separating them. The CDR3 is 12 residues long. The V gene's germline CDR1 is DFQATT and CDR2 SNEGSKA (reference sequence). As DNA, the CDR3 is TGCAGTGTCCATTTGGGTGGGGATGAGCAGTTCTTC. Protein sequence: CSVHLGGDEQFF.

The table lists this clonotype with many counts. The rearrangement uses TRBV12-3 or TRBV12-4 and TRBJ2-7, with D perhaps being TRBD1 or TRBD2 (5 bases each). V was cut by 5 bases and J by 4 bases, with 15 bases left in between. CDR3 length: 14 amino acids. In DNA, the CDR3 is TGTGCCAGCAGTCCCAGTGGGGGAAAATACGAGCAGTACGTC. It specifies CASSPSGGKYEQYV.

This clonotype showed up many times. V and J are TRBV7-9 and TRBJ2-2; D possibly matches TRBD1 or TRBD2 (5 bases each). CDR3 length: 15 amino acids. Trimming removed 5 bases at V and 3 bases at J, with 13 bases between. CDR1 is SEHNR, CDR2 FQNEAQ, per germline (reference sequence). The CDR3 DNA reads TGTGCCAGCAGCCCTTTTGGGGGATACACCGGGGAGCTGTTTTTT. Its translation is CASSPFGGYTGELFF.

This clonotype came up many times. One end of the junction fails to match germline, which may point to a read error. The CDR3 sequence: CSYREVSYEQYF. Written as DNA, the CDR3 is TGTAGCTACCGGGAGGTGTCCTACGAGCAGTACTTC. The rearrangement joins TRBV20-1 to TRBJ2-7; 7 bases fit TRBD2. The CDR3 is 12 residues long. Germline loops: CDR1 DFQATT, CDR2 SNEGSKA (reference sequence).

This clonotype was seen repeatedly, ten times or more. CDR3 DNA sequence: TGCAGTGCTAAAACAGGCAATCAGCCCCAGCATTTT. Protein: CSAKTGNQPQHF. The chain is built from TRBV20-1 and TRBJ1-5; D uncertain. CDR1 and CDR2 from the germline V gene are DFQATT and SNEGSKA (reference sequence). V dropped 4 bases and J dropped 2 bases, with 6 bases sitting between them. This CDR3 comprises 12 residues.

Many counts were recorded for this clonotype. The gene calls are TRBV20-1 and TRBJ2-1, with D possibly being TRBD2 (6 bases). Per germline, CDR1 DFQATT and CDR2 SNEGSKA (reference sequence). The CDR3 spans 17 residues. The ends were cut back, 1 base at V and 2 bases at J, with 18 bases in the middle. CDR3 DNA sequence: TGCAGTGCTAGAGCGGGGGACGGAGCTGGAGCCTACAATGAGCAGTTCTTC. This encodes CSARAGDGAGAYNEQFF.

At least ten counts were recorded for this clonotype. Here the CDR3 reads CASSRLTGANEQFF. The CDR3 coding sequence is TGCGCCAGCAGCCGACTTACAGGGGCCAATGAGCAGTTCTTC. V and J are TRBV5-1 and TRBJ2-1, with TRBD1 matching 7 bases. V lost 4 bases to trimming and J lost 6 bases; unmatched junction nucleotides: 7. The CDR3 is made up of 14 amino acids. The V gene's germline CDR1 is SGHRS and CDR2 YFSETQ.

This clonotype was recorded at least ten times. The genes are TRBV20-1 and TRBJ2-1; 9 nucleotides agree with TRBD2. CDR3 length: 16 amino acids. CDR1 is DFQATT, CDR2 SNEGSKA, per germline (reference sequence). V lost 0 bases to trimming and J lost 0 bases; unmatched junction nucleotides: 3. CDR3 loop: CSARDSGRSSYNEQFF. The DNA of the CDR3 is TGCAGTGCTAGAGACAGCGGGAGGAGCTCCTACAATGAGCAGTTCTTC.

This clonotype came up many times. The V call is TRBV2, the J call TRBJ2-1; tentative D call: TRBD1 (6 bases). V was cut by 10 bases and J by 3 bases, with 13 bases left in between. There are 13 residues in the CDR3. Germline V gene data show CDR1 as SNHLY and CDR2 as FYNNEI. For the CDR3, the DNA is TGTGCCACCCCAGGGGACGGCTACAATGAGCAGTTCTTC. As protein: CATPGDGYNEQFF.

This clonotype has more than one count but fewer than ten. The gene calls are TRBV12-3 or TRBV12-4 and TRBJ1-5, with TRBD1 matching 7 bases. The V and J ends lost 2 bases and 7 bases, in that order; junction bases with no gene match: 5. There are 14 residues in the CDR3. The CDR3 nucleotides read TGTGCCAGCAGTTTAAGGGGGCGAGAACAGCCCCAGCATTTT. Residues: CASSLRGREQPQHF.

This clonotype was counted between two and nine times. This chain uses TRBV9 with TRBJ2-2; TRBD1 matches at 9 bases. Germline assignment: CDR1 SGDLS and CDR2 YYNGEE. J lost 1 base, V lost 3 bases, and 7 bases had no gene match. This CDR3 is 17 amino acids long. The CDR3 region has the DNA TGTGCCAGCAGCGCCCTAACAGGGGGCCGGAACACCGGGGAGCTGTTTTTT. Translating it yields CASSALTGGRNTGELFF.

There are many counts of this clonotype. The chain carries TRBV9 and TRBJ2-5; TRBD2 matches 8 bases. Germline CDR1 is SGDLS and CDR2 is YYNGEE. CDR3 length: 15 amino acids. After removal of 0 bases from V and 5 bases from J, the junction contained 6 bases not matched to a gene. The CDR3 loop is CASSVAGGPRETQYF. The DNA for the CDR3 is TGTGCCAGCAGCGTAGCGGGAGGGCCGAGGGAGACCCAGTACTTC.

This clonotype was detected many times. The rearrangement uses TRBV7-6 and TRBJ2-2; tentative D call: TRBD1 (6 bases). The CDR3 totals 16 residues. V was trimmed by 5 bases and J by 2 bases, leaving 15 bases between them. CDR1 is SGHVS, CDR2 FNYEAQ, per germline. The CDR3 here is CASSPPPGDNTGELFF. For the CDR3, the DNA is TGTGCCAGCAGCCCCCCCCCAGGGGATAACACCGGGGAGCTGTTTTTT.

This clonotype was seen repeatedly, ten times or more. The J gene is TRBJ2-2, the V gene TRBV6-2 or TRBV6-3; D unclear. This CDR3 has 15 residues. Trimming shortened V by 2 bases and J by 2 bases, and 9 bases separated the two germline ends. The germline V gene encodes CDR1 MNHEY and CDR2 SVGEGT. This CDR3 reads CASSYAYSNTGELFF. The DNA of the CDR3 is TGTGCCAGCAGTTACGCGTACAGTAACACCGGGGAGCTGTTTTTT.

This clonotype was observed a handful of times. Given a much more abundant clone one base away, this may be a read error. This rearrangement joins TRBV27 to TRBJ2-7; 7 bases agree with TRBD1. CDR3 length equals 14 residues. V was clipped by 5 bases and J by 0 bases; unmatched bases: 4. Germline V lookup: CDR1 MNHEY, CDR2 SMNVEV (reference sequence). In DNA form, the CDR3 reads TGTGCCAGCAGTCGCCGGGACAGCTCCTACGAGCAGTACTTC. Protein: CASSRRDSSYEQYF.

V gene TRBV18 combines with J gene TRBJ2-5, with D unresolved. Trimming cost V 3 bases and J 0 bases, with 11 bases left between them. Looked up from germline, CDR1 is KGHSH and CDR2 is LQKENI. CDR3 length equals 15 residues. CDR3 region: CASSPQWGYQETQYF. The CDR3 region has the DNA TGTGCCAGCTCACCTCAGTGGGGATACCAAGAGACCCAGTACTTC.

This CDR3 reads CASSLASEGEQYF. CDR3 DNA sequence: TGTGCCAGCAGCTTAGCCTCGGAAGGCGAGCAGTACTTC. The J gene is TRBJ2-7, the V gene TRBV11-1; D gene ambiguous. The germline V gene has CDR1 SGHAT and CDR2 FQDESV (reference sequence). Trimming removed 0 bases at V and 6 bases at J, with 9 bases between. This CDR3 has 13 amino acids.

This clonotype was detected ten times or more. The V call is TRBV5-1, the J call TRBJ2-1; D is tentatively TRBD1 or TRBD2 (5 bases each). Per germline, CDR1 SGHRS and CDR2 YFSETQ. Trimming shortened V by 0 bases and J by 5 bases, and 15 bases separated the two germline ends. The length of the CDR3 is 16 residues. CDR3 protein: CASSLGPGRRDNEQFF. The DNA of the CDR3 is TGCGCCAGCAGCTTGGGGCCGGGACGTCGTGACAATGAGCAGTTCTTC.

There are many counts of this clonotype. The chain links TRBV12-3 or TRBV12-4 to TRBJ1-5; possibly TRBD1 for D (6 bases). Trimming pared 4 bases from V and 4 bases from J, leaving 17 bases between. This CDR3 has 16 amino acids. The CDR3 reads CASSSLGAGGNQPQHF. The CDR3 DNA follows: TGTGCCAGCAGTTCCCTGGGGGCAGGAGGGAATCAGCCCCAGCATTTT.

There are many counts of this clonotype. The V gene is TRBV6-1, the J gene TRBJ1-1, with 10 bases matching TRBD1. The germline V gene encodes CDR1 MNHNS and CDR2 SASEGT. The CDR3 is 16 amino acids. Germline trimming cut 10 bases from V and 0 bases from J; bases unmatched to any gene: 11. CDR3 nucleotides: TGTGCCACTAACTCCGGGACAGGGGCGATGAACACTGAAGCTTTCTTT. This codes for CATNSGTGAMNTEAFF.